The 30 T cell receptor beta chains below were found in one sample sequenced in a study of T cell repertoires in cytomegalovirus infection. A single record per CDR3 protein comes from TCRdb applying MiXCR to the reads. The table shows around 450,000 distinct CDR3 sequences, with about 11% occurring only once. Sequencing input: PBMCs. These receptors were collected from a human donor in good health (CMV status not recorded). Some clones in this sample may be carry-over from other donors' samples.

This sequence joins TRBV28 and TRBJ2-7; TRBD2 aligns across 11 bases. V shed 7 bases, J shed 2 bases, and the junction held 7 bases outside the gene matches. The length of the CDR3 is 15 residues. Germline lookup yields CDR1 MDHEN and CDR2 SYDVKM. The CDR3 reads CASNPGLADPYEQYF. DNA for the CDR3: TGTGCCAGCAACCCGGGACTAGCGGATCCCTACGAGCAGTACTTC.

A remark on this clonotype: Being one base from a much bigger clone, this may be a read error. The chain combines TRBV4-2 with TRBJ2-3; D is unclear. The CDR3 contains 17 residues. Germline-derived CDR1 and CDR2 are LGHNA and YNFKEQ. CDR3 in amino acids: CATSQASPVYGTDTQYF. CDR3 DNA: TGTGCCACCAGCCAAGCCTCGCCGGTATACGGCACAGATACGCAGTATTTT.

This clonotype showed up many times. This chain joins TRBV5-4 and TRBJ2-5; no firm D call. Germline CDR1 and CDR2: SGHNT and YYREEE (reference sequence). The CDR3 covers 15 residues. V was shortened by 1 base and J by 2 bases, with 12 bases between the two germline ends. CDR3 in amino acids: CASSLSATAQETQYF. The CDR3 DNA follows: TGTGCCAGCAGCTTGAGTGCCACGGCGCAAGAGACCCAGTACTTC.

This clonotype was seen repeatedly, ten times or more. The CDR3 bases are TGCAGTGCCTCAAGCGGGAGTACGTACAATGAGCAGTTCTTC. This codes for CSASSGSTYNEQFF. This chain connects TRBV20-1 to TRBJ2-1; 8 bases map to TRBD2. CDR1 is DFQATT, CDR2 SNEGSKA, per germline (reference sequence). The ends lost 6 bases at V and 4 bases at J; junction bases unmatched: 8. The CDR3 runs 14 residues.

This clonotype appeared many times. V and J are TRBV10-3 and TRBJ2-1; 8 bases map to TRBD2. CDR1 ENHRY and CDR2 SYGVKD come from the germline V gene. Losses at the gene ends were 5 bases for V and 8 bases for J; bases not matched to a gene: 11. The CDR3 extends over 15 amino acids. The CDR3 DNA is TGTGCCATCAGTTCTAGCGGGCCCCAAGGCCATGAGCAGTTCTTC. Encoded protein: CAISSSGPQGHEQFF.

The chain is built from TRBV5-1 and TRBJ2-1; maybe TRBD2 (6 bases). Between the trimmed V and J ends, which lost 0 bases and 9 bases, there was a span of 13 bases. In germline, CDR1 is SGHRS, CDR2 YFSETQ. The CDR3 runs 14 residues. The DNA of the CDR3 is TGCGCCAGCAGCTTGGCGGGAGACAATCCTGAGCAGTTCTTC. Residues: CASSLAGDNPEQFF.

The rearrangement links TRBV20-1 to TRBJ1-1, with D unresolved. This CDR3 spans 13 amino acids. Per germline, CDR1 DFQATT and CDR2 SNEGSKA (reference sequence). V lost 1 base and J lost 4, with 10 bases in between. DNA for the CDR3: TGCAGTGCTAGAGTTAGAGGTTTCACTGAAGCTTTCTTT. Translated, it gives CSARVRGFTEAFF.

This clonotype was seen repeatedly, ten times or more. The J gene is TRBJ2-4, the V gene TRBV7-8; D gene uncertain. The germline V and J ends were trimmed by 3 bases and 2 bases, with 11 bases remaining between them. The CDR3 is made up of 15 amino acids. Germline CDR1 SGHVS, CDR2 FQNEAQ. This CDR3 reads CASSLADSTKNIQYF. The CDR3, as DNA: TGTGCCAGCAGCTTGGCAGACTCCACCAAAAACATTCAGTACTTC.

This clonotype ranks as medium-sized (0.01 to 0.1%). The rearrangement uses TRBV7-2 and TRBJ2-7; maybe TRBD2 (5 bases). The CDR3 consists of 11 residues. Looked up from germline, CDR1 is SGHTA and CDR2 is FQGNSA. V was clipped by 5 bases and J by 8 bases, with 10 bases between them. CDR3 protein: CASSGSGKQYF. The CDR3 nucleotides are TGTGCCAGCAGCGGCTCGGGGAAGCAGTACTTC. Together with reference TRBV7-2 and TRBJ2-7, the CDR3 gives the full variable domain: GAGVSQSPSNKVTEKGKDVELRCDPISGHTALYWYRQSLGQGLEFLIYFQGNSAPDKSGLPSDRFSAERTGGSVSTLTIQRTQQEDSAVYLCASSGSGKQYFGPGTRLTVT.

There are many counts of this clonotype. The rearrangement uses TRBV7-2 and TRBJ2-3; 7 bases align to TRBD1. V was pared by 3 bases and J by 0 bases, with 3 bases of the junction left unmatched. This CDR3 is 15 amino acids long. Germline values: CDR1 SGHTA, CDR2 FQGNSA. This chain's CDR3 is CASSFRGQSTDTQYF. CDR3 nucleotide sequence: TGTGCCAGCAGCTTTAGGGGGCAGAGCACAGATACGCAGTATTTT. Based on the CDR3 plus reference TRBV7-2 and TRBJ2-3, the full variable domain is GAGVSQSPSNKVTEKGKDVELRCDPISGHTALYWYRQSLGQGLEFLIYFQGNSAPDKSGLPSDRFSAERTGGSVSTLTIQRTQQEDSAVYLCASSFRGQSTDTQYFGPGTRLTVL.

This clonotype was observed at least ten times. The gene calls are TRBV29-1 and TRBJ2-3; possibly TRBD2 for D (5 bases). The CDR3 has 12 residues. V lost 7 bases, J lost 6 bases, and 14 bases lay in between. Germline V lookup: CDR1 SQVTM, CDR2 ANQGSEA. The chain's CDR3 is CSADSLGDTQYF. CDR3 in DNA: TGCAGCGCGGACTCCCTAGGGGATACGCAGTATTTT.

V and J are TRBV14 and TRBJ2-2; the D is unclear. The ends were cut back, 2 bases at V and 5 bases at J, with 9 bases in the middle. The CDR3 runs to 14 residues. Germline lookup yields CDR1 SGHDN and CDR2 FVKESK. CDR3 coding DNA: TGTGCCAGCAGCCAACGATTGAAGACCGGGGAGCTGTTTTTT. This translates into CASSQRLKTGELFF.

This clonotype was detected many times. This rearrangement joins TRBV20-1 to TRBJ2-3, with 15 bases that match TRBD2. V dropped 1 base and J dropped 3; count of bases not matched to a gene: 5. This CDR3 contains 17 residues. Germline V gives CDR1 DFQATT, CDR2 SNEGSKA (reference sequence). This CDR3 reads CSARGTSGGAGTDTQYF. The CDR3, as DNA: TGCAGTGCTAGAGGGACTAGCGGGGGGGCCGGGACAGATACGCAGTATTTT.

The sample holds many counts of this clonotype. The chain uses TRBV4-2 and TRBJ2-2; D unclear. The CDR3 totals 15 residues. Trimming removed 2 bases at V and 0 bases at J, with 7 bases between. The germline V gene encodes CDR1 LGHNA and CDR2 YNFKEQ. CDR3 sequence: CASSQRRTNTGELFF. In nucleotides, the CDR3 is TGTGCCAGCAGCCAACGCAGAACGAACACCGGGGAGCTGTTTTTT.

This clonotype was picked up a small number of times. V is TRBV20-1 and J is TRBJ2-5, with no clear D. Germline CDR1 DFQATT, CDR2 SNEGSKA (reference sequence). Trimming shortened V by 5 bases and J by 5 bases, and 15 bases separated the two germline ends. This CDR3 spans 13 amino acids. The CDR3 is CSAAHRERETQYF. CDR3 bases: TGCAGTGCTGCTCACAGAGAAAGGGAGACCCAGTACTTC.

Ten or more counts support this clonotype. V and J are TRBV12-3 or TRBV12-4 and TRBJ2-3; D may be TRBD1 (5 bases). This CDR3 comprises 16 residues. With 5 bases removed from V and 2 bases from J, the gap between germline ends came to 17 bases. CDR3: CASSPRQSQSTDTQYF. The CDR3, as DNA: TGTGCCAGCAGTCCTCGACAGAGCCAATCCACAGATACGCAGTATTTT.

This clonotype was found many times. V and J are TRBV4-1 and TRBJ1-3; D is perhaps TRBD1 (5 bases). The germline V gene encodes CDR1 MGHRA and CDR2 YSYEKL. The CDR3 spans 15 residues. Trimming took 4 bases from V and 2 from J, leaving 12 bases between them. CDR3 region: CASSRGSGTGNTIYF. The CDR3 region has the DNA TGCGCCAGCAGCCGGGGCTCGGGGACTGGAAACACCATATATTTT.

This clonotype has ten or more counts. This chain links TRBV7-9 with TRBJ2-2; 11 bases agree with TRBD1. J was trimmed by 1 base and V by 5 bases; bases with no gene match: 6. CDR1 is SEHNR, CDR2 FQNEAQ, per germline (reference sequence). This CDR3 contains 17 residues. CDR3 region: CASSIRTGGMNTGELFF. The CDR3 bases are TGTGCCAGCAGCATACGGACAGGGGGCATGAACACCGGGGAGCTGTTTTTT.

This clonotype was seen ten or more times. The chain combines TRBV18 with TRBJ2-1; D is undetermined. CDR3 length: 16 amino acids. Deletions cut 0 bases from V and 0 bases from J, with 9 bases between. CDR1 KGHSH and CDR2 LQKENI come from the germline V gene. The DNA of the CDR3 is TGTGCCAGCTCACCACCGACGACGACCTCCTACAATGAGCAGTTCTTC. It translates to CASSPPTTTSYNEQFF.

This clonotype came up many times. This CDR3 reads CASSLSWANTEAFF. The CDR3 DNA reads as TGTGCCAGCAGCTTATCCTGGGCGAACACTGAAGCTTTCTTT. The rearrangement uses TRBV7-2 and TRBJ1-1; D is undetermined. Trimming took 2 bases from V and 1 from J, leaving 8 bases between them. Germline loops: CDR1 SGHTA, CDR2 FQGNSA. This CDR3 has 14 amino acids.

This clonotype was detected ten times or more. This sequence joins TRBV2 and TRBJ1-1, with 7 bases aligning to TRBD1. Germline V gives CDR1 SNHLY, CDR2 FYNNEI. The V gene end was trimmed by 1 base and the J gene end by 5 bases; junction bases not matched to a gene: 1. This CDR3 region has 13 residues. The CDR3 is CASSEEGATEAFF. As DNA, the CDR3 is TGTGCCAGCAGTGAAGAGGGGGCTACTGAAGCTTTCTTT.

This clonotype was seen repeatedly, ten times or more. This chain links TRBV7-2 with TRBJ1-5; D is perhaps TRBD1 (5 bases). The CDR3 has 13 residues. From germline, CDR1 is SGHTA and CDR2 FQGNSA. V lost 5 bases and J lost 4, with 9 bases in between. CDR3 region: CASSKAGNQPQHF. The CDR3 DNA is TGTGCCAGCAGCAAGGCAGGGAATCAGCCCCAGCATTTT.

At least ten counts were recorded for this clonotype. The genes are TRBV11-2 and TRBJ1-3; D unresolved. The V end lost 5 bases, the J end lost 7 bases, and 12 bases lay between the germline ends. Germline assignment: CDR1 SGHAT and CDR2 FQNNGV. The CDR3 sequence is 13 residues long. This chain's CDR3 is CASSNGEGNTIYF. The CDR3 nucleotides are TGTGCCAGCAGCAACGGGGAAGGGAACACCATATATTTT.

This clonotype was picked up many times. This chain joins TRBV3-1 and TRBJ1-2, with TRBD1 as a possible D gene (5 bases). The V end lost 3 bases, the J end lost 4 bases, and 15 bases lay between the germline ends. The CDR3 length is 15 residues. Germline CDR1 reads LGHDT; CDR2 reads YNNKEL (reference sequence). CDR3 amino acids: CASSHGRGYRYGYTF. DNA of the CDR3: TGTGCCAGCAGCCATGGGAGGGGATATCGCTATGGCTACACCTTC.

This clonotype was seen many times. This chain joins TRBV19 and TRBJ1-1; D is unresolved. CDR3 length equals 13 residues. Per germline, CDR1 LNHDA and CDR2 SQIVND (reference sequence). V was shortened by 7 bases and J by 2 bases, with 11 bases between the two germline ends. CDR3 residues: CASNKGSNTEAFF. In nucleotides, the CDR3 is TGTGCCAGTAATAAGGGCAGCAACACTGAAGCTTTCTTT.

There are a few counts of this clonotype. This chain uses TRBV30 with TRBJ2-1; 9 bases fit TRBD2. The trim removed 0 bases at V and 4 bases at J, leaving 4 bases unmatched. Germline CDR1 is GTSNPN and CDR2 is SVGIG (reference sequence). CDR3 length: 15 amino acids. The CDR3 loop reads CAWSVIAGDYNEQFF. The CDR3 DNA sequence: TGTGCCTGGAGTGTAATAGCGGGAGATTACAATGAGCAGTTCTTC. Full variable domain (remainder filled in from reference TRBV30 and TRBJ2-1): SQTIHQWPATLVQPVGSPLSLECTVEGTSNPNLYWYRQAAGRGLQLLFYSVGIGQISSEVPQNLSASRPQDRQFILSSKKLLLSDSGFYLCAWSVIAGDYNEQFFGPGTRLTVL.

This clonotype was observed many times. V gene TRBV7-4 combines with J gene TRBJ2-5; TRBD1 agrees at 10 bases. The CDR3 covers 14 residues. Trimming removed 6 bases from V and 9 bases from J; junction bases left unmatched: 10. The germline CDR1 and CDR2 sequences are SGHVT and SQSDAQ. The CDR3 sequence is CASRPGQGDLAQYF. The CDR3 nucleotides are TGTGCCAGCAGACCAGGACAGGGGGATTTGGCCCAGTACTTC.

V usage is TRBV29-1 and J usage is TRBJ2-2; D is perhaps TRBD2 (5 bases). The germline V gene encodes CDR1 SQVTM and CDR2 ANQGSEA. Trimming shortened V by 7 bases and J by 4 bases, and 16 bases separated the two germline ends. There are 14 residues in the CDR3. CDR3 nucleotides: TGCAGCGCCGGCGGGTGGTCCTCCACCGGGGAGCTGTTTTTT. Its translation: CSAGGWSSTGELFF.

This clonotype has more than one count but fewer than ten. The chain carries TRBV5-4 and TRBJ2-5; tentatively, D is TRBD1 (5 bases). The V gene lost 2 bases and the J gene lost 5 bases, with 13 bases spanning the gap. This CDR3 is 14 amino acids long. The V gene's germline CDR1 is SGHNT and CDR2 YYREEE (reference sequence). The CDR3 sequence is CASSFQGQWETQYF. The CDR3 DNA reads TGTGCCAGCAGCTTCCAGGGCCAGTGGGAGACCCAGTACTTC.

In this sample, this clonotype turned up many times. The chain uses TRBV6-1 and TRBJ1-5, with 9 bases that match TRBD1. With 6 bases clipped from V and 1 base from J, the junction kept 4 bases outside the gene matches. The V gene's germline CDR1 is MNHNS and CDR2 SASEGT. The CDR3 is 15 residues long. The CDR3 sequence: CASSRDRVSNQPQHF. The CDR3 DNA reads TGTGCCAGCAGCCGGGACAGGGTCAGCAATCAGCCCCAGCATTTT.